This record looks at one T cell receptor beta chain sequence and its context. Its target is not known. The ends lost 6 bases at V and 4 bases at J; junction bases unmatched: 5. The CDR3 is 13 amino acids. The V gene's germline CDR1 is MRHNA and CDR2 SNTAGT. TCRdb's copy holds only in-frame clones and misses some; the assay was immunoSEQ multiplex PCR. The table lists approximately 82,000 clones, 90% to 95% of them singletons. These data originate in a study of OX40 agonist ivuxolimab in advanced cancers. On the study more broadly: Of mixed ages from about 20 to 80 and averaging about 60 years, the group was around 78% male.

Study outcomes and limitations: Clonal expansion in partial responders at 0.1-3.0 mg/kg ranked among the lowest.

The receptor comes from an adult with an advanced solid tumor such as melanoma, head and neck, liver or kidney cancer. V is TRBV6-4 and J is TRBJ1-2; TRBD1 matches at 7 bases. Sequencing was performed on CD4+ or CD8+ T cells sorted from blood, taken in a trial of the OX40 agonist ivuxolimab. CDR3 nucleotides: TGTGCCAGCAGCCCAGGGACAGTCTATGGCTACACCTTC. This encodes CASSPGTVYGYTF.